This T cell receptor beta chain was sequenced in a study of blood T cell repertoires in COVID-19. Background on the study: PBMCs, B-cell-depleted T cells, or T cells provided the cDNA or gDNA that made up the material.

This clone was found once. Authors' analysis steps: By means of reference gene primer amplification, nucleated cell counts were estimated. Using immunoSEQ multiplex PCR, the repertoire was profiled, and TCRdb retains in-frame clones only, with some absent. That table supplies the V and J calls and clone size; D and trimming were determined from the DNA. The sample shows around 180,000 clones, around 67% of them seen only once. In germline, CDR1 is SGDLS, CDR2 YYNGEE. The CDR3 is made up of 17 amino acids. V lost 4 bases, J lost 2 bases, and 20 bases lay in between. The TCR sequence derives from a woman of 80 years or more with acute or convalescent COVID-19. The sequenced sample was peripheral blood. J is TRBJ2-3 and V is TRBV9; TRBD1 might be the D (5 bases). The CDR3: CASSPLSGRGHTDTQYF. In DNA form, the CDR3 reads TGTGCCAGCAGCCCCCTAAGTGGAAGGGGCCACACAGATACGCAGTATTTT.